This T cell receptor (beta chain) emerged from a study of shared clonotypes between healthy human individuals. The method was immunoSEQ multiplex PCR; TCRdb's version includes in-frame clones alone and lacks a portion of them. Among about 470,000 clones listed, 79% were seen once. There are 12 residues in the CDR3. Germline loops: CDR1 MNHEY, CDR2 SMNVEV (reference sequence). Between the trimmed V and J ends, which lost 5 bases and 5 bases, there was a span of 8 bases. Sequencing input: PBMCs. This rearrangement joins TRBV27 to TRBJ2-3; D possibly corresponds to TRBD1 (6 bases). The sequence came from a woman in her forties in good health. Some clones in this sample may be carry-over from other donors' samples. The CDR3 loop is CASSGTRDTQYF. The CDR3 DNA follows: TGTGCCAGCAGTGGGACAAGAGATACGCAGTATTTT.